The rows below give T cell receptor beta chains drawn from one sample of a study of blood T cell repertoires in COVID-19. The assay was immunoSEQ multiplex PCR, and TCRdb's table has in-frame clones only and misses some. The data contain 360,000 or so clones, approximately 84% of them singletons. The source material was PBMCs or T cells enriched from blood (not recorded which). These TCRs come from a woman aged 30 to 39 who had recovered from COVID-19. The CDR3 runs from the conserved cysteine through the conserved F or W. The D gene is left open where the match is weak. Only some rows state a clone size, as once, few, many or a class for expanded clones.

j_gene: TRBJ1-6; len: 17; d_gene: .; abundance: .; v_gene: TRBV3-1/TRBV3-2; CDR3aa: CASSQGEASSYNSPLHF; CDR3nt: TGTGCCAGCAGCCAAGGCGAAGCGAGCTCCTATAATTCACCCCTCCACTTT
j_gene: TRBJ2-4; len: 15; d_gene: .; abundance: .; v_gene: TRBV6-1; CDR3aa: CASSDYTVALNIQYF; CDR3nt: TGTGCCAGCAGTGATTATACGGTAGCGTTGAACATTCAGTACTTC
j_gene: TRBJ2-1; len: 15; d_gene: TRBD2; abundance: .; v_gene: TRBV19; CDR3aa: CASSILGGGYNEQFF; CDR3nt: TGTGCCAGTAGTATTCTTGGCGGGGGGTACAATGAGCAGTTCTTC
j_gene: TRBJ2-7; len: 16; d_gene: .; abundance: .; v_gene: TRBV7-8; CDR3aa: CASSSTTAPPAYEQYF; CDR3nt: TGTGCCAGCAGCTCCACGACAGCACCTCCAGCCTACGAGCAGTACTTC
j_gene: TRBJ2-7; len: 13; d_gene: .; abundance: .; v_gene: TRBV27; CDR3aa: CASSPQDSYEQYF; CDR3nt: TGTGCCAGCAGTCCGCAGGACTCCTACGAGCAGTACTTC
j_gene: TRBJ2-1; len: 15; d_gene: TRBD2; abundance: .; v_gene: TRBV19; CDR3aa: CASSLELAGAGEQFF; CDR3nt: TGTGCCAGTAGTCTAGAACTAGCGGGAGCGGGGGAGCAGTTCTTC
j_gene: TRBJ1-1; len: 13; d_gene: .; abundance: few; v_gene: TRBV11-1; CDR3aa: CASSPRSNTEAFF; CDR3nt: TGTGCCAGCAGCCCAAGGAGTAACACTGAAGCTTTCTTT
j_gene: TRBJ2-7; len: 14; d_gene: TRBD1; abundance: .; v_gene: TRBV19; CDR3aa: CASSHRGRAYEQYF; CDR3nt: TGTGCCAGTAGTCACAGGGGGCGCGCCTACGAGCAGTACTTC
j_gene: TRBJ2-4; len: 15; d_gene: .; abundance: once; v_gene: TRBV5-1; CDR3aa: CASSLEAGFKNIQYF; CDR3nt: TGCGCCAGCAGCTTGGAGGCGGGGTTCAAAAACATTCAGTACTTC
j_gene: TRBJ2-3; len: 16; d_gene: .; abundance: .; v_gene: TRBV7-9; CDR3aa: CASRSSAGLTTDTQYF; CDR3nt: TGTGCCAGCAGATCATCCGCGGGACTTACCACAGATACGCAGTATTTT
j_gene: TRBJ2-4; len: 17; d_gene: TRBD2; abundance: .; v_gene: TRBV28; CDR3aa: CASSPPGGEGTKNIQYF; CDR3nt: TGTGCCAGCAGCCCTCCCGGGGGGGAGGGAACCAAAAACATTCAGTACTTC
j_gene: TRBJ1-2; len: 15; d_gene: TRBD1; abundance: .; v_gene: TRBV10-3; CDR3aa: CAISESIGTGNGYTF; CDR3nt: TGTGCCATCAGTGAGTCGATTGGGACAGGGAACGGCTACACCTTC
j_gene: TRBJ1-4; len: 15; d_gene: .; abundance: few; v_gene: TRBV5-8; CDR3aa: CASTDRGAANEKLFF; CDR3nt: TGTGCCAGCACCGATCGCGGGGCAGCTAATGAAAAACTGTTTTTT
j_gene: TRBJ2-3; len: 20; d_gene: TRBD2; abundance: .; v_gene: TRBV10-3; CDR3aa: CAISTSPSGSLKSSSDTQYF; CDR3nt: TGTGCCATCAGCACCTCCCCTAGCGGGAGTTTAAAAAGTAGCTCAGATACGCAGTATTTT
j_gene: TRBJ2-5; len: 13; d_gene: .; abundance: .; v_gene: TRBV5-5; CDR3aa: CASKVGAVETQYF; CDR3nt: TGTGCCAGCAAAGTAGGGGCCGTAGAGACCCAGTACTTC
j_gene: TRBJ2-1; len: 16; d_gene: TRBD2; abundance: .; v_gene: TRBV7-3; CDR3aa: CASSETTSGGAYEQFF; CDR3nt: TGTGCCAGCAGCGAAACGACTAGCGGGGGGGCCTATGAGCAGTTCTTC
j_gene: TRBJ1-2; len: 14; d_gene: TRBD1; abundance: few; v_gene: TRBV24-1; CDR3aa: CATSDSGQAYGYTF; CDR3nt: TGTGCCACCAGTGACTCAGGACAGGCCTATGGCTACACCTTC
j_gene: TRBJ2-7; len: 15; d_gene: TRBD2; abundance: .; v_gene: TRBV7-2; CDR3aa: CASSLSGNWDYEQYF; CDR3nt: TGTGCCAGCAGCTTAAGCGGGAATTGGGATTACGAGCAGTACTTC
j_gene: TRBJ2-3; len: 13; d_gene: .; abundance: .; v_gene: TRBV4-2; CDR3aa: CASSQERGDTQYF; CDR3nt: TGTGCCAGCAGCCAAGAAAGGGGAGATACGCAGTATTTT
j_gene: TRBJ1-3; len: 16; d_gene: .; abundance: .; v_gene: TRBV6-5; CDR3aa: CASSYSYSSSGNTIYF; CDR3nt: TGTGCCAGCAGTTACTCCTACTCTAGCTCTGGAAACACCATATATTTT
j_gene: TRBJ2-2; len: 14; d_gene: .; abundance: .; v_gene: TRBV27; CDR3aa: CASSLVGSTGELFF; CDR3nt: TGTGCCAGCAGTTTGGTAGGGAGCACCGGGGAGCTGTTTTTT
j_gene: TRBJ2-1; len: 14; d_gene: .; abundance: .; v_gene: TRBV25-1; CDR3aa: CASSDSGGRNEQFF; CDR3nt: TGTGCCAGCAGTGACAGTGGGGGGAGAAATGAGCAGTTCTTC
j_gene: TRBJ1-2; len: 15; d_gene: .; abundance: .; v_gene: TRBV27; CDR3aa: CASSLTAGTNYGYTF; CDR3nt: TGTGCCAGCAGTTTAACGGCAGGAACTAACTATGGCTACACCTTC
j_gene: TRBJ2-3; len: 19; d_gene: .; abundance: .; v_gene: TRBV21-1; CDR3aa: CASSKGTSGGGSSTDTQYF; CDR3nt: TGTGCCAGCAGCAAAGGGACTAGCGGAGGGGGGTCTAGCACAGATACGCAGTATTTT
j_gene: TRBJ2-5; len: 14; d_gene: .; abundance: .; v_gene: TRBV9; CDR3aa: CASSVALRLETQYF; CDR3nt: TGTGCCAGCAGCGTAGCTCTTCGGTTGGAGACCCAGTACTTC
j_gene: TRBJ1-1; len: 16; d_gene: .; abundance: .; v_gene: TRBV5-1; CDR3aa: CASSLFDGTGNTEAFF; CDR3nt: TGCGCCAGCAGCTTGTTTGACGGAACGGGTAACACTGAAGCTTTCTTT
j_gene: TRBJ1-1; len: 15; d_gene: .; abundance: .; v_gene: TRBV7-8; CDR3aa: CASSYGTHANTEAFF; CDR3nt: TGTGCCAGCAGCTACGGGACACATGCTAACACTGAAGCTTTCTTT
j_gene: TRBJ1-2; len: 14; d_gene: .; abundance: .; v_gene: TRBV7-6; CDR3aa: CASSLGGANYGYTF; CDR3nt: TGTGCCAGCAGCTTAGGGGGGGCTAACTATGGCTACACCTTC
j_gene: TRBJ2-7; len: 15; d_gene: TRBD2; abundance: .; v_gene: TRBV7-2; CDR3aa: CASSPRLAGQYEQYF; CDR3nt: TGTGCCAGCAGCCCTAGACTAGCGGGACAGTACGAGCAGTACTTC
j_gene: TRBJ2-7; len: 13; d_gene: .; abundance: .; v_gene: TRBV19; CDR3aa: CASSIDREDEQYF; CDR3nt: TGTGCCAGTAGTATCGACAGGGAGGACGAGCAGTACTTC
j_gene: TRBJ1-2; len: 16; d_gene: TRBD1; abundance: .; v_gene: TRBV2; CDR3aa: CASSDQGQGKPYGYTF; CDR3nt: TGTGCCAGCAGTGACCAGGGACAGGGAAAACCCTATGGCTACACCTTC